What follows is one T cell receptor (beta chain) and its context. Antigen: not known. Germline V gene data show CDR1 as MNHEY and CDR2 as SVGAGI. The length of the CDR3 is 18 residues. The V segment lost 2 bases and the J segment 7 bases; nucleotides outside the gene matches: 16. These data are taken from a study of blood T cells in healthy people across ages. Study-wide background: Capturing about one barcoded beta molecule per two T cells was achieved by template switching.

Study-level points and caveats: Roughly linearly, TCR beta diversity per million T cells fell as age increased.

It was with a sample-barcoded 5' primer and a J-beta primer mix that a second PCR of about 6 to 12 cycles was run. TCRdb recomputed calls from the 5' RACE reads with MiXCR, one row per CDR3 protein. The data show some 1.5 million distinct CDR3 sequences, 28% seen once. The receptor was derived from a woman aged 30 to 39 in good health. This chain joins TRBV6-5 and TRBJ1-5; 8 bases line up with TRBD1. Sequencing used blood. The CDR3 DNA follows: TGTGCCAGCAGTTACACTACCGAAAGCAGGGGGCCAGGCCAGCCCCAGCATTTT. Amino acid sequence: CASSYTTESRGPGQPQHF.